The sample holds many counts of the clone carrying this T cell receptor (beta chain). Its matching antigen is unknown. The investigators amplified TCR beta CDR3 regions from RNA transcripts. Carried out on the TCR CDR3, a first-round RT-PCR used the HTBI primer set. A single record per CDR3 protein comes from TCRdb applying MiXCR to the multiplex PCR reads. The sample lists around 600,000 distinct CDR3 sequences, about 45% occurring once. This sample is drawn from a study of T cells in Graves' hyperthyroidism and ophthalmopathy. Findings and caveats of the study: Model-based prediction identified ophthalmopathy a median around 6.5 months prior to its onset. Among clonotypes expanded in thyroid above 0.001, most were also found in blood.

Pregnant or lactating patients were excluded, as were those with uncontrolled infection or other autoimmune disease. The diagnoses drew upon clinical symptoms, serum thyroxine and TRAb, thyroid ultrasound and orbital computed tomography. The CDR3 has 13 residues. J gave up 6 bases and V 3 bases, and 2 bases lay outside the gene matches. Germline V gene lookup returns CDR1 SQVTM and CDR2 ANQGSEA. The receptor's source is an adult man with Graves' disease, either hyperthyroidism or ophthalmopathy (not recorded which). V usage is TRBV29-1 and J usage is TRBJ1-2, with 12 nucleotides matching TRBD1. Specimen: peripheral blood or thyroid tissue (not recorded which). CDR3 DNA: TGCAGCGTTGATGGGACAGGGGGCCATGGCTACACCTTC. It codes for CSVDGTGGHGYTF.